The sequence of this TCR beta chain was determined in a study of shared clonotypes between healthy human individuals. As for the study in general: Per donor, CD8 memory used one plate, CD8 naive used two, CD4 memory used three and CD4 naive used three.

Notes on the study in general: Among several donors, approximately 5.4% of naive CD4 clonotypes were found in common. Among non-shared clonotypes, generation probabilities were lower than among those shared by all four donors.

Regarding this clone: Its antigen remains unidentified. The same CDR3 arises from other DNA sequences in this sample as well.

Every immunoSEQ plate was one replicate of a subset's evenly spread DNA. Assay: immunoSEQ multiplex PCR; the TCRdb copy retains only in-frame clones and omits some. The profile shows about 640,000 clones, about 78% of them singletons. This CDR3 has 15 amino acids. Germline V gene data show CDR1 as SEHNR and CDR2 as FQNEAQ (reference sequence). The ends were cut back, 5 bases at V and 0 bases at J, with 10 bases in the middle. Sequenced: memory CD4+ T cells sorted from blood. The subset denotes: CD45RA-negative fraction. This receptor was taken from a woman aged 25-40 years in good health. V is TRBV7-9 and J is TRBJ2-2; the D is unclear. The CDR3 nucleotides are TGTGCCAGCAGCCTCTGGTTAGCGAACACCGGGGAGCTGTTTTTT. As protein: CASSLWLANTGELFF.